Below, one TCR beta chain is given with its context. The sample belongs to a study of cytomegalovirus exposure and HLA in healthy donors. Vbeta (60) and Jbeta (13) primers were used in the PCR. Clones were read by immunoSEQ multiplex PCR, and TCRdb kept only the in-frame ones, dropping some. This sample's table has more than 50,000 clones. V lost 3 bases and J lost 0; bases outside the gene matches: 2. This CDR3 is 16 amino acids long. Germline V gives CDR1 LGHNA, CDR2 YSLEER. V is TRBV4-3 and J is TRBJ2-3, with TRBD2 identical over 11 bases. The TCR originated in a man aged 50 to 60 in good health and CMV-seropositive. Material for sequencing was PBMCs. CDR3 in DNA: TGCGCCAGCAGCCATCTAGCGGGGGGAAGCACAGATACGCAGTATTTT. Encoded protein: CASSHLAGGSTDTQYF.